This T cell receptor beta chain is from a study of human T cells and chemical hapten exposure. Study-wide results and caveats: Counts of TCRs above 1 in 1000 frequency stayed unchanged with DPC sensitization.

The sample's time point: patch test 1, 2 weeks after DPC sensitization. Specified treatment: therapeutic diphenylcyclopropenone sensitization with weekly scalp DPC. Participating donors were patients with alopecia, aged 18 to 70 years, considered appropriate candidates for DPC. Trimming shortened V by 2 bases and J by 4 bases, and 17 bases separated the two germline ends. The CDR3 runs 16 residues. Germline assignment: CDR1 MNHEY and CDR2 SVGEGT. TCRdb redid the calling of the RACE reads with MiXCR, one entry per CDR3 protein. The sample contains about 380,000 distinct CDR3 sequences, roughly 4.8% of which appear only once. This clonotype was recorded a few times. Its target is not known.

The sequencing here drew on whole blood, taken in connection with sensitization to the hapten diphenylcyclopropenone (DPC). The receptor was isolated from a woman between 45 and 65 years old with alopecia areata. Some clones in this sample may be carry-over from other donors' samples. This chain connects TRBV6-2 or TRBV6-3 to TRBJ1-2, with D unresolved. The CDR3 sequence: CASSYHGPRVRYGYTF. The CDR3 DNA sequence: TGTGCCAGCAGTTACCACGGCCCACGGGTGCGCTATGGCTACACCTTC.